The 2 T cell receptor beta chains presented below share a single source sample, sequenced in a study of cytomegalovirus exposure and HLA in healthy donors. PCR amplification relied on 60 Vbeta primers (plus 13 Jbeta primers). Clones were read by immunoSEQ multiplex PCR, and TCRdb kept only the in-frame ones, dropping some. The sample has over 30,000 clones, roughly 78% seen once. Sequencing input: PBMCs. The origin of the receptors is a male donor in good health and CMV-seronegative.

This clone was counted only a few times. CDR3: CASSRTGPYNEQFF. CDR3 nucleotides: TGTGCCAGCAGCCGGACAGGGCCATACAATGAGCAGTTCTTC. This chain joins TRBV5-4 and TRBJ2-1; TRBD1 matches at 8 bases. CDR3 length equals 14 residues. Germline V gene lookup returns CDR1 SGHNT and CDR2 YYREEE (reference sequence). After removal of 4 bases from V and 4 bases from J, the junction contained 4 bases not matched to a gene. The whole variable domain, filled in from reference TRBV5-4 and TRBJ2-1, reads ETGVTQSPTHLIKTRGQQVTLRCSSQSGHNTVSWYQQALGQGPQFIFQYYREEENGRGNFPPRFSGLQFPNYSSELNVNALELDDSALYLCASSRTGPYNEQFFGPGTRLTVL.

The chain links TRBV29-1 to TRBJ1-4; weak D call: TRBD1 (6 bases). V was shortened by 4 bases and J by 3 bases, with 18 bases between the two germline ends. Per germline, CDR1 SQVTM and CDR2 ANQGSEA. CDR3 length: 16 amino acids. The CDR3 DNA follows: TGCAGCGTTGCCTACTTAGGGGGAGAGGCTAATGAAAAACTGTTTTTT. It encodes CSVAYLGGEANEKLFF.